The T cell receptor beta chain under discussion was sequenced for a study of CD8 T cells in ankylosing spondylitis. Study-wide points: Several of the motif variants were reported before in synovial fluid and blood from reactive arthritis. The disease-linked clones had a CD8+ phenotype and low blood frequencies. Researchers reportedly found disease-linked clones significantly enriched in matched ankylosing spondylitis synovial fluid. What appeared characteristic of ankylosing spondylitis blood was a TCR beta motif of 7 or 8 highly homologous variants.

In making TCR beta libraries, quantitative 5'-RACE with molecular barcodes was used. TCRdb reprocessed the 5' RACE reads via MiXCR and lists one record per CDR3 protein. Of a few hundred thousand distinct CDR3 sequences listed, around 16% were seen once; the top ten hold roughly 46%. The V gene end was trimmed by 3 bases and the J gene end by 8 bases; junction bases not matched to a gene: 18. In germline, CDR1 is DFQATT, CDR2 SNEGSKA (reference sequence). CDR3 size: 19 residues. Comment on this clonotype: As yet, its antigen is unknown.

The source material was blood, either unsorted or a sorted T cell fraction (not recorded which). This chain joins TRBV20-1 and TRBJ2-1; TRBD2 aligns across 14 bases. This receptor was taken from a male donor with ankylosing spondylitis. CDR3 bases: TGCAGTGCTAGTACTTGGGGGACTAGCGGGAGCTCGGGACGGGATGAGCAGTTCTTC. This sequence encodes CSASTWGTSGSSGRDEQFF.